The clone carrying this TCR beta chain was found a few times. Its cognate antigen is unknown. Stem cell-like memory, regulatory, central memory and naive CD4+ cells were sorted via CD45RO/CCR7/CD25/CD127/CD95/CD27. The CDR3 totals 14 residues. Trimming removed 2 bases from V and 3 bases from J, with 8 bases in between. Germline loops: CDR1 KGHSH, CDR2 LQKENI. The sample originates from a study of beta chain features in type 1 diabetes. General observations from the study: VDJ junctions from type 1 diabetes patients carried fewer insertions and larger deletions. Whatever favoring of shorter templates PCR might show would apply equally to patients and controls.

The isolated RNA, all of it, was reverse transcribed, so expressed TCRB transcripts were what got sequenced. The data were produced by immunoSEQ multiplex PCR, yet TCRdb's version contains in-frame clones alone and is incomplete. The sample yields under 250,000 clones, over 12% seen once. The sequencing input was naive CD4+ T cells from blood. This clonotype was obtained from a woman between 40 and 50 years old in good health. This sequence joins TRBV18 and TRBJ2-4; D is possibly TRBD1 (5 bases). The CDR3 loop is CASSPFRDKNIQYF. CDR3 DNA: TGTGCCAGCTCACCATTCAGGGACAAAAACATTCAGTACTTC.